One sample yielded the 8 T cell receptor beta chains listed below, sequenced in a study of shared clonotypes between healthy human individuals. Clones were sequenced by immunoSEQ multiplex PCR, and TCRdb holds only the in-frame ones, with some missing. This sample has 2 million to 2.5 million clones, with roughly 93% found just once. The sequencing sample was made of naive CD4+ T cells from PBMCs. Subset meaning: CD45RA+ positively selected. Source of these receptors: a man between 18 and 29 years old in good health. Some clones in this sample may be carry-over from other donors' samples.

The V call is TRBV11-3, the J call TRBJ2-1, with TRBD2 identical over 9 bases. There are 15 residues in the CDR3. Germline CDR1 reads SGHNT; CDR2 reads YENEEA. V shed 5 bases and J 2 bases; nucleotides not matched to a gene: 4. In DNA, the CDR3 is TGTGCCAGCAGCCCGAGCGGGAGGACCTACAATGAGCAGTTCTTC. Translation gives CASSPSGRTYNEQFF.

This clone was seen once. This rearrangement joins TRBV18 to TRBJ2-7; D is ambiguous. This CDR3 is built from 15 residues. Trimming took off 3 bases at V and 2 bases at J, with 14 bases between the two ends. The germline CDR1 and CDR2 sequences are KGHSH and LQKENI. CDR3 in DNA: TGTGCCAGCTCACCCCACTTAGGAACTACCTACGAGCAGTACTTC. Translation gives CASSPHLGTTYEQYF.

The V and J genes are TRBV20-1 and TRBJ1-2; D unclear. Germline CDR1 is DFQATT and CDR2 is SNEGSKA (reference sequence). The CDR3 runs 10 residues. The V end was cut by 6 bases, the J end by 6 bases, with 8 bases between. Here the CDR3 DNA reads TGCAGTGCGAAGACGGATGGCTACACCTTC. This sequence encodes CSAKTDGYTF.

This clone was detected only once. V gene TRBV28 combines with J gene TRBJ1-2, with TRBD1 as a possible D gene (5 bases). This CDR3 has 13 amino acids. CDR1 is MDHEN, CDR2 SYDVKM, per germline. V lost 5 bases and J 8 bases, leaving 15 bases between the germline ends. The CDR3 loop is CASSPDGGPGYTF. The CDR3 coding sequence is TGTGCCAGCAGTCCCGACGGGGGTCCCGGCTACACCTTC.

This chain connects TRBV4-2 to TRBJ2-3; TRBD2 might be the D (6 bases). The CDR3 is 22 amino acids. Germline CDR1 is LGHNA and CDR2 is YNFKEQ. The V and J ends lost 4 bases and 5 bases respectively, with 37 bases between them. CDR3 sequence (DNA): TGTGCCAGCAGCCGGGCGGGATTTCGGCCCTACTCGGGAAACGGGTCGGGAGATACGCAGTATTTT. Protein: CASSRAGFRPYSGNGSGDTQYF.

The gene calls are TRBV4-1 and TRBJ1-4; a possible D gene is TRBD1 (5 bases). The V gene's germline CDR1 is MGHRA and CDR2 YSYEKL. The V and J ends lost 1 base and 8 bases respectively, with 17 bases between them. The CDR3 runs to 16 residues. The CDR3 DNA reads as TGCGCCAGCAGCCAAGTCGGCAGGGAGTTGAGGGAAAAACTGTTTTTT. This gives the protein CASSQVGRELREKLFF.

The J gene is TRBJ2-7, the V gene TRBV21-1. TRBV21-1 is annotated as a pseudogene. CDR3 size: 20 residues. CDR3 amino acids: CASSEQPYPEPYPSLYEQYF. For the CDR3, the DNA is TGTGCCAGCAGCGAACAGCCCTACCCGGAGCCCTACCCGAGTCTCTACGAGCAGTACTTC.

The gene calls are TRBV4-2 and TRBJ2-3; 8 bases are a match to TRBD1. CDR1 LGHNA and CDR2 YNFKEQ come from the germline V gene. V lost 0 bases and J lost 4; bases outside the gene matches: 3. The CDR3 spans 15 residues. The CDR3 sequence is CASSQETGEADTQYF. In nucleotides, the CDR3 is TGTGCCAGCAGCCAAGAGACAGGGGAAGCAGATACGCAGTATTTT.